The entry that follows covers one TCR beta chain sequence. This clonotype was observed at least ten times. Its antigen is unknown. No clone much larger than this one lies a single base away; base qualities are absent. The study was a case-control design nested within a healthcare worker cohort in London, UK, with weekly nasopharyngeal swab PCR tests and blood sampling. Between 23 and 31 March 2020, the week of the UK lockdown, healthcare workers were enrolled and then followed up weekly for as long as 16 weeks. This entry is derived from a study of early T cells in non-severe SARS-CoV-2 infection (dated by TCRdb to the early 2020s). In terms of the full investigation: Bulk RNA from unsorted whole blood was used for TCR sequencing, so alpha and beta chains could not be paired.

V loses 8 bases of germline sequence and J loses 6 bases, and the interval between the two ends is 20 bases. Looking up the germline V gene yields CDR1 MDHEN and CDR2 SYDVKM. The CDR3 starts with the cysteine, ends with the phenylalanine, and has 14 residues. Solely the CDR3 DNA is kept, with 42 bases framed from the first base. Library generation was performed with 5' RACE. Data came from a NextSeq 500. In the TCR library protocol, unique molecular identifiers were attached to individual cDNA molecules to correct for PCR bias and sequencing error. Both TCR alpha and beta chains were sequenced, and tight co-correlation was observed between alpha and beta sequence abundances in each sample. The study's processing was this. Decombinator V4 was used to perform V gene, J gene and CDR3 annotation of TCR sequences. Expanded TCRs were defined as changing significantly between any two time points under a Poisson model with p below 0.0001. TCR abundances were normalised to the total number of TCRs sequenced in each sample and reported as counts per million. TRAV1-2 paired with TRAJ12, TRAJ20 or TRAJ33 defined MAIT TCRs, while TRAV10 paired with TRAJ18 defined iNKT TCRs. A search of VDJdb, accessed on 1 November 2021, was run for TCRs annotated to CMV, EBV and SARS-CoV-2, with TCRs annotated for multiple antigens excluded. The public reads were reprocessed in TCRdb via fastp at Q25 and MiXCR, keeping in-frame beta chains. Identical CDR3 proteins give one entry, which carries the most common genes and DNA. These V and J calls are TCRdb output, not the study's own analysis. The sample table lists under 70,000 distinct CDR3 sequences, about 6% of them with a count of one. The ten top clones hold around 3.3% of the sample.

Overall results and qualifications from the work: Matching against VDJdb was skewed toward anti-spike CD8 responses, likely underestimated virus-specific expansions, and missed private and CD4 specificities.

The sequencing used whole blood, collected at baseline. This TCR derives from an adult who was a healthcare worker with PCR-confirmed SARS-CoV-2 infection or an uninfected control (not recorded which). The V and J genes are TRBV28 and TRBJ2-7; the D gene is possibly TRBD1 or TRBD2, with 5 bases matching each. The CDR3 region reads CASGPGQGGSEQYF. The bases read TGTGCCAGCGGCCCGGGGCAGGGCGGAAGCGAGCAGTACTTC.